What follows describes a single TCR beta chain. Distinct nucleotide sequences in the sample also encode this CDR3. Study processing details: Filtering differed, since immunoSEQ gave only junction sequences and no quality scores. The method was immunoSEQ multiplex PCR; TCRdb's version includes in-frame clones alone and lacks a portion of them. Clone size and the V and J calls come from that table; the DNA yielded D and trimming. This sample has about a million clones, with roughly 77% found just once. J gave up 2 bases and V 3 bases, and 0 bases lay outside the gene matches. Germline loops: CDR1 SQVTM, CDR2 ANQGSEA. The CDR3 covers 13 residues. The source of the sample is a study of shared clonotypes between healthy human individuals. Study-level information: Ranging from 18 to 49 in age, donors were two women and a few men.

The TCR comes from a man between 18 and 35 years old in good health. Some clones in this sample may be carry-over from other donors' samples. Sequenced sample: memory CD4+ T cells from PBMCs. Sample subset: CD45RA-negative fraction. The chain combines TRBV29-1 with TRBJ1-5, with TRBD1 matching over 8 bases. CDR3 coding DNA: TGCAGCGTTGAGACAGGGGGCAATCAGCCCCAGCATTTT. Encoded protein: CSVETGGNQPQHF.